A single sample is the source of the 14 T cell receptor beta chains below, sequenced in a study of a mutant IDH1 vaccine in newly diagnosed glioma. These receptors' targets are unknown. Time point of the sample: week 47, end of study. Each dose of the vaccine consisted of 300 ug of mutant IDH1 20-mer peptide, with topical imiquimod. The table came from immunoSEQ multiplex PCR; TCRdb's copy has only in-frame clones and leaves some out. The sample records tens of thousands of clones, approximately 65% being singletons. This sample comprised peripheral blood mononuclear cells (PBMCs), obtained from a glioma patient whose treatment included an IDH1 peptide vaccine. The receptors come from a man aged 40-55 years with glioma. Some clones in this sample may be carry-over from other donors' samples.

The chain couples TRBV15 to TRBJ2-7, with 7 bases aligning to TRBD1. Germline values: CDR1 LNHNV, CDR2 YYDKDF (reference sequence). This CDR3 spans 14 amino acids. V was clipped by 5 bases and J by 4 bases; unmatched bases: 8. The CDR3 loop reads CATSDGTAYYEQYF. The CDR3, as DNA: TGTGCCACCAGCGACGGGACAGCTTATTACGAGCAGTACTTC.

The V and J genes are TRBV9 and TRBJ2-5; perhaps TRBD2 as D (5 bases). The germline CDR1 and CDR2 sequences are SGDLS and YYNGEE. The CDR3 consists of 16 residues. V was shortened by 0 bases and J by 2 bases, with 14 bases between the two germline ends. DNA for the CDR3: TGTGCCAGCAGCGTAGCGGCTAGTTGGGAGCAAGAGACCCAGTACTTC. Translated: CASSVAASWEQETQYF.

The gene calls are TRBV7-9 and TRBJ2-7; 8 nucleotides match TRBD1. The CDR3 runs 14 residues. Trimming removed 7 bases from V and 5 bases from J; junction bases left unmatched: 10. Germline-derived CDR1 and CDR2 are SEHNR and FQNEAQ (reference sequence). The CDR3 reads CASTNSGGRNEQYF. In nucleotides, the CDR3 is TGTGCCAGCACCAACTCAGGGGGCCGGAACGAGCAGTACTTC.

CDR3 nucleotides: TGCGCCAGCAGCTTGAGCCCTTTGGAGGCCCAGTACTTC. Its translation: CASSLSPLEAQYF. The chain links TRBV5-1 to TRBJ2-5; D possibly corresponds to TRBD2 (5 bases). V was cut by 1 base and J by 9 bases, with 13 bases left in between. Germline lookup yields CDR1 SGHRS and CDR2 YFSETQ. The CDR3 has 13 amino acids.

The chain joins TRBV5-5 to TRBJ1-5; no reliable D call. Deletions cut 1 base from V and 5 bases from J, with 7 bases between. From germline, CDR1 is SGHKS and CDR2 YYEKEE (reference sequence). The CDR3 length is 13 residues. The CDR3 spells CASSLTGDQPQHF. Here the CDR3 DNA reads TGTGCCAGCAGCTTGACTGGTGATCAGCCCCAGCATTTT.

V usage is TRBV10-3 and J usage is TRBJ1-1, with D unresolved. The CDR3 has 16 amino acids. Germline V gives CDR1 ENHRY, CDR2 SYGVKD. The V end lost 0 bases, the J end lost 3 bases, and 14 bases lay between the germline ends. The CDR3 DNA reads TGTGCCATCAGTGAGTCGCTGGCCACCGGAGACACTGAAGCTTTCTTT. The encoded protein is CAISESLATGDTEAFF.

This clone was counted between two and nine times. The chain joins TRBV4-1 to TRBJ1-1; D gene ambiguous. CDR1 and CDR2 (germline): MGHRA, YSYEKL. V dropped 3 bases and J dropped 4 bases, with 18 bases sitting between them. This CDR3 region has 16 residues. The CDR3 DNA follows: TGCGCCAGCAGCCACCGGCCGGCGGATCTGAGCACTGAAGCTTTCTTT. This gives the protein CASSHRPADLSTEAFF.

The chain couples TRBV6-5 to TRBJ1-4; D not certain. The length of the CDR3 is 13 residues. CDR1 and CDR2 from the germline V gene are MNHEY and SVGAGI. Deletions cut 6 bases from V and 4 bases from J, with 9 bases between. This CDR3 reads CASRGQDNEKLFF. The CDR3 nucleotides are TGTGCCAGCAGGGGCCAGGATAATGAAAAACTGTTTTTT.

The chain carries TRBV9 and TRBJ2-7; no clear D gene. The CDR3 loop spans 14 amino acids. From germline, CDR1 is SGDLS and CDR2 YYNGEE. The V end lost 3 bases, the J end lost 5 bases, and 15 bases lay between the germline ends. CDR3 sequence: CASSASGREDEQYF. In DNA form, the CDR3 reads TGTGCCAGCAGCGCCTCAGGAAGGGAAGACGAGCAGTACTTC.

The V gene is TRBV29-1, the J gene TRBJ2-5; TRBD1 might be the D (6 bases). TRBJ2-7 matches the DNA end more closely, so the J call is doubtful. Germline-derived CDR1 and CDR2 are SQVTM and ANQGSEA. The CDR3 has 13 residues. The CDR3 DNA is TGCAGCGTTCTCGGGCAGGGGAAGGTCGAGCAGTACTTC. It yields the protein CSVLGQGKVEQYF.

CDR3 nucleotide sequence: TGTGCCAGCTTGAGGGACATACCCACAGATACGCAGTATTTT. Amino acid sequence: CASLRDIPTDTQYF. V gene TRBV4-2 combines with J gene TRBJ2-3; D might be TRBD1 (6 bases). Trimming took off 8 bases at V and 2 bases at J, with 14 bases between the two ends. CDR3 size: 14 residues. The germline gives CDR1 LGHNA, CDR2 YNFKEQ.

The V gene is TRBV6-6, the J gene TRBJ2-7, with a tentative D call TRBD2 (5 bases). This CDR3 has 15 residues. Trimming took 6 bases from V and 0 from J, leaving 15 bases between them. CDR1 is MNHNY, CDR2 SVGAGI, per germline (reference sequence). The CDR3 is CASRSGVGSSYEQYF. The DNA of the CDR3 is TGTGCCAGCAGGTCCGGGGTTGGGAGCTCCTACGAGCAGTACTTC.

The rearrangement joins TRBV18 to TRBJ2-7, with D tentatively TRBD1 or TRBD2 (5 bases each). The germline V gene has CDR1 KGHSH and CDR2 LQKENI. The CDR3 contains 17 residues. V shed 6 bases and J shed 0 bases, with 21 bases lying between them. CDR3 sequence (DNA): TGTGCCAGCTCGTCCAGGCTTTGGGACGGAAGCTCCTACGAGCAGTACTTC. As protein: CASSSRLWDGSSYEQYF.

The chain links TRBV9 to TRBJ2-1, with D tentatively TRBD1 (5 bases). This CDR3 has 13 residues. Germline V gives CDR1 SGDLS, CDR2 YYNGEE. V was cut by 0 bases and J by 9 bases, with 10 bases left in between. The CDR3 is CASSVGGTGEQFF. CDR3 sequence (DNA): TGTGCCAGCAGCGTAGGGGGCACGGGTGAGCAGTTCTTC.